These 6 T cell receptor beta chains were all obtained from the same sample, sequenced in a study of T cells expressing NK-cell markers. TCRdb reanalyzed the 5' RACE reads, giving one entry per CDR3 protein sequence and no DNA. The sample table sets out fewer than 200,000 distinct CDR3 sequences. Sequencing was done on a sample of blood T cells: a sorted CD56 or NKG2C T cell subset, CD4+ or CD8+ T cells, or bulk PBMC T cells (not recorded which). Receptor source: a woman aged 18-70 years in good health.

The chain joins TRBV7-3 to TRBJ1-2. This CDR3 contains 14 residues. Germline CDR1 is SGHTA and CDR2 is FQGTGA. The CDR3 is CASSLTGFNDGYTF.

This chain connects TRBV28 to TRBJ1-5. This CDR3 is built from 13 residues. CDR1 and CDR2 from the germline V gene are MDHEN and SYDVKM. CDR3 amino acids: CASRSSPGMPQHF.

The rearrangement uses TRBV12-3 or TRBV12-4 and TRBJ2-5; without DNA, the TCRdb call of TRBD2 cannot be checked. The CDR3 extends over 13 amino acids. The CDR3 is CASRPSSQETQYF.

V and J are TRBV20-1 and TRBJ2-1. CDR1 is DFQATT, CDR2 SNEGSKA, per germline (reference sequence). This CDR3 comprises 13 residues. CDR3 loop: CSARDQMVGEQFF.

CDR3 in amino acids: CASSLDRREQFF. The J gene is TRBJ2-1, the V gene TRBV5-1. Germline CDR1 is SGHRS and CDR2 is YFSETQ. The CDR3 totals 12 residues.

The chain uses TRBV7-9 and TRBJ2-2; as DNA is missing, the TRBD2 call by TCRdb cannot be tested. The CDR3 runs to 16 residues. In germline, CDR1 is SEHNR, CDR2 FQNEAQ (reference sequence). CDR3 region: CASKESSGDYTGELFF. Complete variable domain (other parts from reference TRBV7-9 and TRBJ2-2): DTGVSQNPRHKITKRGQNVTFRCDPISEHNRLYWYRQTLGQGPEFLTYFQNEAQLEKSRLLSDRFSAERPKGSFSTLEIQRTEQGDSAMYLCASKESSGDYTGELFFGEGSRLTVL.